These 20 T cell receptor beta chains came from one sample sequenced in a study of cytomegalovirus exposure and HLA in healthy donors. Here immunoSEQ multiplex PCR was the method, and the copy in TCRdb shows in-frame clones only, minus some. The table lists 55,000 to 70,000 clones, 91% of them singletons. Sample: PBMCs. Receptor source: a woman aged 25 to 45 in good health and CMV-seronegative.

This sequence joins TRBV7-2 and TRBJ1-2; 11 bases match TRBD1. The CDR3 totals 15 residues. Germline V lookup: CDR1 SGHTA, CDR2 FQGNSA. The V segment lost 4 bases and the J segment 4 bases; nucleotides outside the gene matches: 5. The CDR3 sequence: CASSSGQGAGYGYTF. CDR3 coding DNA: TGTGCCAGCAGCTCAGGACAGGGGGCCGGCTATGGCTACACCTTC.

The CDR3 protein is CASSYSGQGYEQYF. The CDR3 DNA is TGTGCCAGCAGTTACAGCGGACAGGGGTACGAGCAGTACTTC. This rearrangement joins TRBV6-5 to TRBJ2-7; 9 nucleotides match TRBD1. This CDR3 spans 14 amino acids. Germline CDR1 reads MNHEY; CDR2 reads SVGAGI. Germline trimming cut 2 bases from V and 4 bases from J; bases unmatched to any gene: 3.

This chain links TRBV5-5 with TRBJ1-3; possibly TRBD1 for D (6 bases). Germline V lookup: CDR1 SGHKS, CDR2 YYEKEE (reference sequence). The CDR3 is made up of 16 amino acids. Trimming took off 4 bases at V and 2 bases at J, with 16 bases between the two ends. CDR3 in amino acids: CASSLRQDSTGNTIYF. CDR3 coding DNA: TGTGCCAGCAGCCTACGACAGGATTCAACTGGAAACACCATATATTTT.

V gene TRBV15 combines with J gene TRBJ1-4, with D possibly matching TRBD1 (5 bases). CDR3 length equals 15 residues. The V gene's germline CDR1 is LNHNV and CDR2 YYDKDF (reference sequence). V lost 0 bases to trimming and J lost 8 bases, with 13 bases between them. This chain's CDR3 is CATSRDKGVGEKLFF. The CDR3 DNA reads as TGTGCCACCAGCAGAGATAAAGGGGTAGGGGAAAAACTGTTTTTT. Full variable domain (missing parts from reference TRBV15 and TRBJ1-4): DAMVIQNPRYQVTQFGKPVTLSCSQTLNHNVMYWYQQKSSQAPKLLFHYYDKDFNNEADTPDNFQSRRPNTSFCFLDIRSPGLGDTAMYLCATSRDKGVGEKLFFGSGTQLSVL.

J is TRBJ1-1 and V is TRBV7-2, with TRBD1 identical over 8 bases. The CDR3 loop spans 15 amino acids. The V gene end was trimmed by 5 bases and the J gene end by 3 bases; junction bases not matched to a gene: 8. Looked up from germline, CDR1 is SGHTA and CDR2 is FQGNSA. This CDR3 reads CASSHPQGAYTEAFF. The CDR3 region has the DNA TGTGCCAGCAGCCATCCTCAGGGGGCCTACACTGAAGCTTTCTTT.

The V gene is TRBV14, the J gene TRBJ2-7; TRBD2 matches at 10 bases. This CDR3 comprises 16 residues. Germline CDR1 is SGHDN and CDR2 is FVKESK. Trimming cost V 1 base and J 2 bases; bases outside gene matches: 5. CDR3: CASSQGASGGAYEQYF. The CDR3 DNA sequence: TGTGCCAGCAGCCAAGGGGCTAGCGGGGGAGCCTACGAGCAGTACTTC.

This rearrangement joins TRBV6-5 to TRBJ2-3, with unresolved D. The CDR3 runs 14 residues. The V gene lost 7 bases and the J gene lost 1 base, with 12 bases spanning the gap. Per the germline V gene, CDR1 is MNHEY and CDR2 is SVGAGI. CDR3 sequence: CASKSLAGTDTQYF. The CDR3, as DNA: TGTGCCAGCAAGTCCTTGGCTGGCACAGATACGCAGTATTTT.

The chain carries TRBV7-7 and TRBJ2-1; 9 bases fit TRBD2. With V trimmed by 1 base and J by 8 bases, 6 bases remained unmatched. Germline V gene data show CDR1 as SSHAT and CDR2 as FNYEAQ (reference sequence). CDR3 size: 15 residues. CDR3 DNA sequence: TGTGCCAGCAGCTTAGGCGGGAGGGGCGTCTATGAGCAGTTCTTC. As protein: CASSLGGRGVYEQFF.

The J gene is TRBJ2-7, the V gene TRBV7-8, with D unresolved. The CDR3 spans 12 residues. CDR1 and CDR2 from the germline V gene are SGHVS and FQNEAQ. Trimming pared 4 bases from V and 7 bases from J, leaving 11 bases between. In DNA form, the CDR3 reads TGTGCCAGCAGCTCCCGTCACTATGAGCAGTACTTC. This translates into CASSSRHYEQYF. The full variable domain, rest sourced from reference TRBV7-8 and TRBJ2-7, is GAGVSQSPRYKVAKRGQDVALRCDPISGHVSLFWYQQALGQGPEFLTYFQNEAQLDKSGLPSDRFFAERPEGSVSTLKIQRTQQEDSAVYLCASSSRHYEQYFGPGTRLTVT.

The chain recombines TRBV18 with TRBJ1-1; D unclear. V shed 5 bases and J shed 3 bases, with 7 bases lying between them. The CDR3 contains 12 residues. Germline V gives CDR1 KGHSH, CDR2 LQKENI. CDR3 nucleotides: TGTGCCAGCTCAGCGCAGGACACTGAAGCTTTCTTT. Its protein is CASSAQDTEAFF.

The genes are TRBV10-3 and TRBJ2-1, with 10 bases identical to TRBD1. Germline loops: CDR1 ENHRY, CDR2 SYGVKD. The CDR3 has 14 residues. The trim removed 3 bases at V and 10 bases at J, leaving 6 bases unmatched. This CDR3 is CAISDWGQGTEQFF. The DNA of the CDR3 is TGTGCCATCAGTGACTGGGGACAGGGGACCGAGCAGTTCTTC.

This chain joins TRBV4-2 and TRBJ1-4; 8 nucleotides agree with TRBD1. CDR3 length: 15 amino acids. Germline CDR1 is LGHNA and CDR2 is YNFKEQ. After removal of 2 bases from V and 7 bases from J, the junction contained 6 bases not matched to a gene. The CDR3 DNA is TGTGCCAGCAGCCAACAAGGACAGGGCGTTGAAAAACTGTTTTTT. Encoded protein: CASSQQGQGVEKLFF.

The chain uses TRBV18 and TRBJ2-2; 10 bases line up with TRBD2. The CDR3 is 20 amino acids. Trimming at V came to 3 bases and at J to 3 bases, leaving 16 bases not matched to a gene. The germline V gene encodes CDR1 KGHSH and CDR2 LQKENI. The CDR3: CASSPFASGRAPRDTGELFF. In DNA form, the CDR3 reads TGTGCCAGCTCACCTTTTGCCAGCGGGAGGGCGCCGCGTGACACCGGGGAGCTGTTTTTT.

J is TRBJ1-1 and V is TRBV4-2, with D uncertain. Germline V lookup: CDR1 LGHNA, CDR2 YNFKEQ. The CDR3 has 18 amino acids. Trimming took 1 base from V and 2 from J, leaving 20 bases between them. This chain's CDR3 is CASSQVRSTTGRNTEAFF. The CDR3 DNA reads as TGTGCCAGCAGCCAAGTCCGATCGACGACGGGGAGAAACACTGAAGCTTTCTTT.

V gene TRBV25-1 combines with J gene TRBJ2-7, with 9 bases that match TRBD2. In germline, CDR1 is MGHDK, CDR2 SYGVNS. The V and J ends lost 5 bases and 2 bases, in that order; junction bases with no gene match: 13. The CDR3 spans 17 residues. Here the CDR3 DNA reads TGTGCCAGCAGTCTCACATATTCGACTAGCGGAACCTACGAGCAGTACTTC. Its translation: CASSLTYSTSGTYEQYF.

This clone was seen a handful of times. This rearrangement joins TRBV7-2 to TRBJ2-7; no clear D gene. Trimming took 6 bases from V and 3 from J, leaving 9 bases between them. CDR3 length: 12 residues. Germline V gene data show CDR1 as SGHTA and CDR2 as FQGNSA. For the CDR3, the DNA is TGTGCCAGCAGTTCCCCCGGCTACGAGCAGTACTTC. Residues: CASSSPGYEQYF.

This chain connects TRBV27 to TRBJ2-1, with D uncertain. Germline V CDR1 and CDR2: MNHEY, SMNVEV (reference sequence). Trimming stripped 0 bases from V and 3 bases from J, with 9 bases between. The CDR3 contains 15 residues. The CDR3 DNA reads TGTGCCAGCAGTTTATCTAGCCGATACTACAATGAGCAGTTCTTC. Amino acid sequence: CASSLSSRYYNEQFF.

The CDR3 is CASSFRGREIYSGANVLTF. The CDR3 DNA is TGTGCCAGCAGCTTTAGGGGGAGGGAAATATACTCTGGGGCCAACGTCCTGACTTTC. The gene calls are TRBV7-7 and TRBJ2-6; a possible D gene is TRBD2 (7 bases). The V and J ends lost 3 bases and 0 bases respectively, with 18 bases between them. Germline V gene lookup returns CDR1 SSHAT and CDR2 FNYEAQ (reference sequence). CDR3 length: 19 residues.

J is TRBJ2-2 and V is TRBV28; TRBD1 aligns across 10 bases. V shed 5 bases and J 6 bases; nucleotides not matched to a gene: 6. Germline CDR1 reads MDHEN; CDR2 reads SYDVKM. The CDR3 is 15 residues long. This chain's CDR3 is CASSRQGAKAGELFF. In DNA form, the CDR3 reads TGTGCCAGCAGTCGACAGGGGGCGAAAGCCGGGGAGCTGTTTTTT.

The chain has TRBV6-5 and TRBJ2-1; a weak D match, TRBD1 (5 bases). The CDR3 is 13 amino acids. The germline V gene encodes CDR1 MNHEY and CDR2 SVGAGI. With 2 bases removed from V and 6 bases from J, the gap between germline ends came to 8 bases. The CDR3 spells CASSYVGVNEQFF. As DNA, the CDR3 is TGTGCCAGCAGTTACGTAGGGGTCAATGAGCAGTTCTTC.